The rows below give T cell receptor beta chains drawn from one sample of a study of blood T cell repertoires in COVID-19. The method was immunoSEQ multiplex PCR; TCRdb's version includes in-frame clones alone and lacks a portion of them. The profile shows just under 150,000 clones, around 83% of them singletons. The sequencing sample was made of peripheral blood. These receptors were collected from a human donor with acute or convalescent COVID-19. The donor label of this sample is uncertain. CDR3s include the opening cysteine and the closing phenylalanine or tryptophan. Each record gives: V gene, J gene, clone size, D gene, CDR3 protein, CDR3 DNA. The D gene is left open where the match is weak. Only some rows state a clone size, as once, few, many or a class for expanded clones.

TRBV5-4	TRBJ2-5	medium-sized	TRBD2	CASRLAGVETQYF	TGTGCCAGCAGACTAGCGGGGGTGGAGACCCAGTACTTC
TRBV30	TRBJ2-5	NA	NA	CAWSQGGQETQYF	TGTGCCTGGAGTCAAGGGGGCCAAGAGACCCAGTACTTC
TRBV7-9	TRBJ1-4	NA	NA	CASSLDGGVENEKLFF	TGTGCCAGCAGCTTAGACGGAGGGGTGGAGAATGAAAAACTGTTTTTT
TRBV6-2/TRBV6-3	TRBJ2-3	NA	NA	CASSYWQGSTDTQYF	TGTGCCAGCAGTTACTGGCAGGGAAGCACAGATACGCAGTATTTT
TRBV19	TRBJ1-1	NA	NA	CASSIGRGTEAFF	TGTGCCAGTAGTATTGGGCGGGGAACTGAAGCTTTCTTT
TRBV5-1	TRBJ1-5	once	TRBD1	CASSTGQGGPTNQPQHF	TGCGCCAGCAGCACCGGACAGGGAGGTCCAACCAATCAGCCCCAGCATTTT
TRBV6-2/TRBV6-3	TRBJ1-4	NA	NA	CASSYSRFLSKDISEKLFF	TGTGCCAGCAGTTACTCGCGCTTTCTGTCCAAAGACATTTCTGAAAAACTGTTTTTT
TRBV2	TRBJ1-4	NA	NA	CASSDRVATNEKLFF	TGTGCCAGCAGTGACAGGGTGGCCACTAATGAAAAACTGTTTTTT
TRBV7-7	TRBJ2-1	NA	NA	CASSLDRGYEQFF	TGTGCTAGCAGCTTAGACCGGGGTTATGAGCAGTTCTTC
TRBV4-2	TRBJ2-5	NA	NA	CASSQDRGETQYF	TGTGCCAGCAGCCAAGATAGGGGTGAGACCCAGTACTTC
TRBV7-6	TRBJ1-5	NA	NA	CASSLDPTGSQPQHF	TGTGCCAGCAGCTTAGACCCCACGGGATCACAGCCCCAGCATTTT
TRBV7-3	TRBJ2-1	NA	NA	CASSFVGGYNEQFF	TGTGCCAGCAGCTTTGTGGGGGGATACAATGAGCAGTTCTTC
TRBV5-4	TRBJ2-5	NA	TRBD2	CASSLSSGRGETQYF	TGTGCCAGCAGCTTGTCTAGCGGGCGGGGGGAGACCCAGTACTTC
TRBV18	TRBJ2-2	once	TRBD1	CASSRTGLNTGELFF	TGTGCCAGCTCAAGGACAGGGTTGAACACCGGGGAGCTGTTTTTT
TRBV11-3	TRBJ2-2	NA	TRBD1	CASSSRDRNTGELFF	TGTGCCAGCAGCTCCCGGGACAGAAACACCGGGGAGCTGTTTTTT
TRBV30	TRBJ2-6	NA	TRBD1	CACTRDSNSGANVLTF	TGTGCCTGCACCCGGGACAGCAACTCTGGGGCCAACGTCCTGACTTTC
TRBV6-2/TRBV6-3	TRBJ2-1	NA	NA	CASSTLEYNEQFF	TGTGCCAGCAGTACTCTGGAGTACAATGAGCAGTTCTTC
TRBV10-3	TRBJ1-1	NA	TRBD1	CAISELTGSSTEAFF	TGTGCCATCAGTGAGCTGACAGGGTCTTCCACTGAAGCTTTCTTT
TRBV30	TRBJ2-1	NA	NA	CAWGERDRYYEQFF	TGTGCCTGGGGGGAGCGAGACAGGTATTATGAGCAGTTCTTC
TRBV28	TRBJ2-1	NA	TRBD2	CASSLQTSGEYNEQFF	TGTGCCAGCAGTTTGCAGACTAGCGGGGAATACAATGAGCAGTTCTTC
TRBV6-5	TRBJ2-1	NA	TRBD2	CASRPYGGGDEQFF	TGTGCCAGCAGACCCTACGGGGGGGGCGATGAGCAGTTCTTC
TRBV7-9	TRBJ1-4	NA	NA	CASSAQGGNEKLFF	TGTGCCAGCAGCGCCCAGGGAGGTAATGAAAAACTGTTTTTT
TRBV24-1	TRBJ2-1	NA	NA	CATSERTEQQFF	TGTGCCACCAGTGAAAGGACAGAGCAGCAGTTCTTC
TRBV7-3	TRBJ2-3	NA	TRBD2	CASSRTSGGAVDTDTQYF	TGTGCCAGCAGCCGGACTAGCGGGGGGGCCGTGGACACAGATACGCAGTATTTT
TRBV5-1	TRBJ1-3	few	NA	CASSLTGSGNTIYF	TGCGCCAGCAGCTTAACGGGTTCTGGAAACACCATATATTTT
TRBV30	TRBJ1-3	NA	NA	CAWGAARSGNTIYF	TGTGCCTGGGGGGCAGCCCGCTCTGGAAACACCATATATTTT
TRBV4-3	TRBJ1-4	NA	NA	CASSQAIQGGGEKLFF	TGCGCCAGCAGCCAAGCTATACAGGGCGGGGGTGAAAAACTGTTTTTT
TRBV7-2	TRBJ1-2	NA	TRBD1	CASSFTGGDGYTF	TGTGCCAGCAGCTTTACAGGGGGCGATGGCTACACCTTC
TRBV4-3	TRBJ2-7	NA	NA	CASSQGRRATREQYF	TGCGCCAGCAGCCAAGGGCGAAGGGCGACTAGGGAGCAGTACTTC
TRBV14	TRBJ2-5	NA	TRBD1	CASSQLGQGPQETQYF	TGTGCCAGCAGCCAACTAGGACAGGGCCCCCAAGAGACCCAGTACTTC
TRBV5-8	TRBJ2-7	NA	TRBD2	CASSLKLLAGSSYEQYF	TGTGCCAGCAGCCTGAAATTACTAGCGGGGAGCTCCTACGAGCAGTACTTC
TRBV6-2/TRBV6-3	TRBJ2-1	NA	TRBD1	CASSPTGTYNEQFF	TGTGCCAGCAGTCCGACAGGGACCTACAATGAGCAGTTCTTC
TRBV10-3	TRBJ1-1	NA	NA	CAISESRNTEAFF	TGTGCCATCAGTGAGTCCAGGAACACTGAAGCTTTCTTT
TRBV5-5	TRBJ1-2	NA	TRBD1	CASSQYDRENYGYTF	TGTGCCAGCAGCCAGTATGACAGGGAGAACTATGGCTACACCTTC
TRBV5-1	TRBJ1-1	NA	NA	CASSLTGSGTEAFF	TGCGCCAGCAGCTTGACAGGGTCGGGCACTGAAGCTTTCTTT
TRBV5-1	TRBJ2-3	NA	NA	CASSFGDTQYF	TGCGCCAGCAGCTTCGGGGATACGCAGTATTTT
TRBV28	TRBJ2-7	once	NA	CASSLKGGSYEQYF	TGTGCCAGCAGTTTAAAAGGGGGCTCCTACGAGCAGTACTTC
TRBV3-1/TRBV3-2	TRBJ2-5	NA	TRBD2	CASSLDQAGAEETQYF	TGTGCCAGCAGCCTGGATCAAGCGGGAGCGGAAGAGACCCAGTACTTC
TRBV18	TRBJ1-2	NA	TRBD1	CASSQGQGNYGYTF	TGTGCCAGCTCACAAGGACAGGGAAACTATGGCTACACCTTC
TRBV2	TRBJ2-3	NA	TRBD1	CASSDEGTGTDTQYF	TGTGCCAGCAGTGATGAGGGGACAGGCACAGATACGCAGTATTTT
TRBV20-1	TRBJ1-1	NA	NA	CSARDRTEAFF	TGCAGTGCTAGGGACAGAACTGAAGCTTTCTTT
TRBV19	TRBJ2-3	NA	NA	CASSIGRPPDTQYF	TGTGCCAGTAGTATCGGCAGGCCCCCAGATACGCAGTATTTT